Below are 23 T cell receptor beta chains sequenced from a single sample in a study of tumour-infiltrating T cells in Burkitt lymphoma. The data were produced by immunoSEQ multiplex PCR, yet TCRdb's version contains in-frame clones alone and is incomplete. The sample yields thousands of clones, 14% seen once. Sequencing was done on a sample of tumor tissue. The receptors stem from a human donor with Burkitt lymphoma.

The V and J genes are TRBV10-3 and TRBJ2-2; a possible D gene is TRBD1 (6 bases). Germline-derived CDR1 and CDR2 are ENHRY and SYGVKD. Deletions cut 10 bases from V and 0 bases from J, with 18 bases between. The CDR3 extends over 16 amino acids. CDR3 nucleotide sequence: TGTGCCACCGCCCGAATCGGGACACCGAACACCGGGGAGCTGTTTTTT. As protein: CATARIGTPNTGELFF.

This chain joins TRBV4-1 and TRBJ1-4, with TRBD1 identical over 8 bases. The CDR3 is 17 residues long. J lost 3 bases, V lost 4 bases, and 10 bases had no gene match. Per germline, CDR1 MGHRA and CDR2 YSYEKL. CDR3 protein: CASSRGRQGASNEKLFF. CDR3 bases: TGCGCCAGCAGCCGCGGCAGGCAGGGGGCCTCTAATGAAAAACTGTTTTTT.

This clone was detected a few times. The rearrangement uses TRBV19 and TRBJ2-2, with 10 bases that match TRBD2. Looked up from germline, CDR1 is LNHDA and CDR2 is SQIVND (reference sequence). CDR3 length: 15 amino acids. The CDR3 reads CAAQLAGRGTGELFF. The CDR3 DNA reads as TGTGCGGCGCAACTAGCGGGAAGAGGAACCGGGGAGCTGTTTTTT.

The chain couples TRBV28 to TRBJ2-7; 7 positions agree with TRBD1. The CDR3 totals 14 residues. V trimming: 6 bases; J trimming: 5 bases; junction bases outside the gene matches: 10. In germline, CDR1 is MDHEN, CDR2 SYDVKM. CDR3 residues: CASSRRQGRNEQYF. CDR3 in DNA: TGTGCCAGCAGCAGAAGACAGGGACGAAACGAGCAGTACTTC.

V is TRBV7-9 and J is TRBJ2-1, with 7 bases lining up with TRBD1. CDR1 and CDR2 from the germline V gene are SEHNR and FQNEAQ (reference sequence). V trimming: 4 bases; J trimming: 5 bases; junction bases outside the gene matches: 5. CDR3 size: 14 residues. DNA of the CDR3: TGTGCCAGCAGCTCCTGGGACAGCAACAATGAGCAGTTCTTC. It yields the protein CASSSWDSNNEQFF.

The V and J genes are TRBV5-4 and TRBJ2-1, with TRBD2 matching 7 bases. The germline gives CDR1 SGHNT, CDR2 YYREEE (reference sequence). The CDR3 is 15 amino acids. V shed 0 bases, J shed 6 bases, and the junction held 6 bases outside the gene matches. The CDR3 is CASSLGRGGTNEQFF. The CDR3 bases are TGTGCCAGCAGCTTGGGGCGGGGAGGGACCAATGAGCAGTTCTTC.

This chain links TRBV19 with TRBJ2-1; D gene unclear. Germline values: CDR1 LNHDA, CDR2 SQIVND (reference sequence). The CDR3 totals 13 residues. The V end was cut by 6 bases, the J end by 6 bases, with 12 bases between. The CDR3 DNA reads TGTGCCAGTAGCACCCCGTGGGCCAATGAGCAGTTCTTC. Its protein is CASSTPWANEQFF.

The V gene is TRBV30, the J gene TRBJ1-4; 7 bases fit TRBD1. The CDR3 loop spans 13 amino acids. J lost 3 bases, V lost 8 bases, and 6 bases had no gene match. Germline V gives CDR1 GTSNPN, CDR2 SVGIG (reference sequence). The DNA for the CDR3 is TGTGCCACCCGGGACAGAGCTAATGAAAAACTGTTTTTT. This encodes CATRDRANEKLFF.

The genes are TRBV18 and TRBJ2-6; a possible D gene is TRBD1 (6 bases). V lost 2 bases, J lost 0 bases, and 14 bases lay in between. This CDR3 contains 18 residues. Germline lookup yields CDR1 KGHSH and CDR2 LQKENI. CDR3 amino acids: CASSPTAGTPSGANVLTF. CDR3 DNA: TGTGCCAGCTCACCAACGGCAGGGACACCCTCTGGGGCCAACGTCCTGACTTTC.

The chain recombines TRBV15 with TRBJ2-7; D is ambiguous. Trimming shortened V by 0 bases and J by 5 bases, and 8 bases separated the two germline ends. The CDR3 runs to 13 residues. CDR1 is LNHNV and CDR2 is YYDKDF in the germline V gene (reference sequence). In DNA, the CDR3 is TGTGCCACCAGCAGAGATCGGGTCGACGAGCAGTACTTC. It codes for CATSRDRVDEQYF.

The chain joins TRBV14 to TRBJ2-1; no clear D. The germline V gene has CDR1 SGHDN and CDR2 FVKESK. The CDR3 totals 14 residues. V lost 1 base, J lost 7 bases, and 11 bases lay in between. This CDR3 reads CASSQGGYRNEQFF. The CDR3 DNA sequence: TGTGCCAGCAGCCAAGGCGGCTACCGAAATGAGCAGTTCTTC.

This clone is classed as large. This chain joins TRBV7-3 and TRBJ2-1; 9 bases are a match to TRBD2. V gave up 2 bases and J gave up 2 bases; unmatched junction bases: 1. The V gene's germline CDR1 is SGHTA and CDR2 FQGTGA. This CDR3 has 15 residues. The CDR3 DNA reads TGTGCCAGCAGCTTAGGCGGGGGGGCCTACAATGAGCAGTTCTTC. Translating gives CASSLGGGAYNEQFF.

The chain combines TRBV7-2 with TRBJ1-2; tentative D call: TRBD1 (6 bases). The V gene's germline CDR1 is SGHTA and CDR2 FQGNSA. This CDR3 region has 15 residues. Trimming cost V 1 base and J 6 bases, with 15 bases left between them. The CDR3 region has the DNA TGTGCCAGCAGCTTAGGATCGAACAGGGTAAATGGCTACACCTTC. Its translation: CASSLGSNRVNGYTF.

This chain uses TRBV28 with TRBJ2-7; D remains ambiguous. The germline gives CDR1 MDHEN, CDR2 SYDVKM. Trimming pared 3 bases from V and 4 bases from J, leaving 4 bases between. The CDR3 spans 11 residues. The CDR3 DNA reads as TGTGCCAGCAGTTTCTTTTACGAGCAGTACTTC. Amino acids: CASSFFYEQYF.

This clone has a handful of counts. V is TRBV14 and J is TRBJ2-2, with D unclear. The CDR3 is made up of 14 amino acids. Germline values: CDR1 SGHDN, CDR2 FVKESK. Trimming took off 4 bases at V and 6 bases at J, with 12 bases between the two ends. The CDR3 bases are TGTGCCAGCAGCCCAGTATGGGTTCCCGGGGAGCTGTTTTTT. This encodes CASSPVWVPGELFF.

Concerning this clone itself: One end of the junction does not line up with germline, which may come from a read error. The sample contains more than one DNA sequence encoding this CDR3. The rearrangement uses TRBV29-1 and TRBJ1-1; no definite D call. Germline CDR1 reads SQVTM; CDR2 reads ANQGSEA. The CDR3 is 10 amino acids. CDR3 sequence: CSVVEYEAFF. DNA for the CDR3: TGCAGCGTTGTTGAATATGAAGCCTTCTTT. Filled out from reference TRBV29-1 and TRBJ1-1, the complete variable domain reads SAVISQKPSRDICQRGTSLTIQCQVDSQVTMMFWYRQQPGQSLTLIATANQGSEATYESGFVIDKFPISRPNLTFSTLTVSNMSPEDSSIYLCSVVEYEAFFGQGTRLTVV.

This clone was found a few times. The V gene is TRBV7-9, the J gene TRBJ2-1; 7 bases are shared with TRBD2. V was pared by 0 bases and J by 8 bases, with 7 bases of the junction left unmatched. The germline gives CDR1 SEHNR, CDR2 FQNEAQ (reference sequence). The CDR3 is 15 amino acids. The CDR3 coding sequence is TGTGCCAGCAGCTTAGCGGGAGGGCCTAACTATGAGCAGTTCTTC. This sequence encodes CASSLAGGPNYEQFF.

This clone showed up just a few times. The chain couples TRBV7-2 to TRBJ2-3; D gene ambiguous. The CDR3 consists of 13 residues. The germline V gene encodes CDR1 SGHTA and CDR2 FQGNSA. V lost 1 base and J 3 bases, leaving 5 bases between the germline ends. The CDR3 region has the DNA TGTGCCAGCAGCTTAGTCAGGACAGATACGCAGTATTTT. As protein: CASSLVRTDTQYF.

This clone was seen once. V gene TRBV9 combines with J gene TRBJ2-1; no clear D gene. The CDR3 is made up of 12 amino acids. Germline V lookup: CDR1 SGDLS, CDR2 YYNGEE. The V gene lost 6 bases and the J gene lost 5 bases, with 9 bases spanning the gap. In nucleotides, the CDR3 is TGTGCCAGCACCGTGGGCAACAATGAGCAGTTCTTC. This gives the protein CASTVGNNEQFF.

The chain couples TRBV5-8 to TRBJ1-2; 10 nucleotides line up with TRBD1. The trim removed 4 bases at V and 5 bases at J, leaving 11 bases unmatched. The germline V gene has CDR1 SGHTS and CDR2 YDEGEE. This CDR3 is 16 amino acids long. This chain's CDR3 is CASSRTSGTGAYGYTF. CDR3 nucleotide sequence: TGTGCCAGCAGCCGAACATCCGGGACAGGGGCTTATGGCTACACCTTC. Variable domain in full (rest from reference TRBV5-8 and TRBJ1-2): EAGVTQSPTHLIKTRGQQATLRCSPISGHTSVYWYQQALGLGLQFLLWYDEGEERNRGNFPPRFSGRQFPNYSSELNVNALELEDSALYLCASSRTSGTGAYGYTFGSGTRLTVV.

This chain links TRBV7-2 with TRBJ2-7, with D tentatively TRBD2 (7 bases). Germline V gene lookup returns CDR1 SGHTA and CDR2 FQGNSA. CDR3 length: 14 residues. V lost 7 bases to trimming and J lost 3 bases, with 16 bases between them. DNA for the CDR3: TGTGCCAGCAACCGCTGGGGGGGCCTCTACGAGCAGTACTTC. Translation: CASNRWGGLYEQYF.

The chain carries TRBV7-2 and TRBJ2-2; D remains ambiguous. V was clipped by 1 base and J by 7 bases, with 10 bases between them. Germline lookup yields CDR1 SGHTA and CDR2 FQGNSA. The CDR3 runs to 14 residues. The CDR3 nucleotides are TGTGCCAGCAGCTTAGTTTGGCTTTTCGGGGAGCTGTTTTTT. Translated, it gives CASSLVWLFGELFF.

In this sample, this clone turned up a few times. The chain recombines TRBV7-9 with TRBJ2-5; 10 positions agree with TRBD2. CDR1 and CDR2 from the germline V gene are SEHNR and FQNEAQ (reference sequence). Unmatched junction bases numbered 0, after V lost 1 base and J lost 4 bases. This CDR3 has 14 amino acids. CDR3 sequence: CASSLVAGGETQYF. The CDR3 nucleotides read TGTGCCAGCAGCTTAGTAGCGGGAGGAGAGACCCAGTACTTC. Full variable domain (remainder filled in from reference TRBV7-9 and TRBJ2-5): DTGVSQNPRHKITKRGQNVTFRCDPISEHNRLYWYRQTLGQGPEFLTYFQNEAQLEKSRLLSDRFSAERPKGSFSTLEIQRTEQGDSAMYLCASSLVAGGETQYFGPGTRLLVL.